The 26 T cell receptor beta chains presented below share a single source sample, sequenced in a study of glioma-infiltrating T cells. TCR alpha and beta CDR3 regions were amplified from RNA using iRepertoire nested multiplex PCR. TCRdb reprocessed the multiplex PCR reads with MiXCR, giving one entry per CDR3 protein. Of roughly 100,000 distinct CDR3 sequences in the sample, around 28% were seen once. Material: glioma tissue, nonneoplastic brain tissue, or PBMCs (not recorded which). The receptors were sampled from a human donor with low-grade glioma or glioblastoma, undergoing nonglioma brain surgery, or in good health (not recorded which).

V and J are TRBV19 and TRBJ2-7; 9 nucleotides agree with TRBD1. Germline V lookup: CDR1 LNHDA, CDR2 SQIVND (reference sequence). Trimming removed 6 bases from V and 3 bases from J; junction bases left unmatched: 6. CDR3 length equals 14 residues. CDR3 amino acids: CASRKPGQGYEQYF. DNA for the CDR3: TGTGCCAGTAGAAAACCGGGACAGGGCTACGAGCAGTACTTC.

This clonotype was detected many times. V is TRBV20-1 and J is TRBJ1-2; TRBD1 is a possible D gene (6 bases). V shed 3 bases and J shed 5 bases, with 13 bases lying between them. This CDR3 has 13 residues. CDR1 is DFQATT, CDR2 SNEGSKA, per germline (reference sequence). CDR3 sequence (DNA): TGCAGTGCTAGTGAAGGAGGGGGGTATGGCTACACCTTC. Its protein product is CSASEGGGYGYTF.

This clonotype was seen ten or more times. The rearrangement joins TRBV6-1 to TRBJ1-1; D is unclear. V gave up 6 bases and J gave up 2 bases, with 10 bases separating them. The CDR3 has 13 residues. Looked up from germline, CDR1 is MNHNS and CDR2 is SASEGT. This chain's CDR3 is CASSLGSNTEAFF. The CDR3, as DNA: TGTGCCAGCAGCCTCGGATCCAACACTGAAGCTTTCTTT.

This clonotype was detected once. One end of the junction fails to match germline, which may point to a read error. The CDR3 spells CASRYRDLSEASF. The CDR3 DNA reads TGTGCCAGCAGATACAGGGACTTGAGTGAAGCTTCCTTT. The chain has TRBV28 and TRBJ1-1, with TRBD1 as a possible D gene (6 bases). The V gene's germline CDR1 is MDHEN and CDR2 SYDVKM. The CDR3 loop spans 13 amino acids. Complete variable domain (other parts from reference TRBV28 and TRBJ1-1): DVKVTQSSRYLVKRTGEKVFLECVQDMDHENMFWYRQDPGLGLRLIYFSYDVKMKEKGDIPEGYSVSREKKERFSLILESASTNQTSMYLCASRYRDLSEASFGQGTRLTVV.

This clonotype occurred a few times. The chain employs TRBV14 and TRBJ1-1; 7 positions match TRBD1. This CDR3 is built from 14 residues. J was trimmed by 1 base and V by 5 bases; bases with no gene match: 4. CDR1 is SGHDN and CDR2 is FVKESK in the germline V gene. For the CDR3, the DNA is TGTGCCAGCAGCGTCGACAGGGCGAACACTGAAGCTTTCTTT. Its translation: CASSVDRANTEAFF.

This clonotype was detected many times. The V and J genes are TRBV3-1 and TRBJ2-1, with 9 bases lining up with TRBD2. There are 14 residues in the CDR3. CDR1 and CDR2 from the germline V gene are LGHDT and YNNKEL (reference sequence). Trimming at V came to 2 bases and at J to 7 bases, leaving 3 bases not matched to a gene. The CDR3, as DNA: TGTGCCAGCAGCCAACTAGCGGGGCATAATGAGCAGTTCTTC. This codes for CASSQLAGHNEQFF.

This clonotype has a single count. CDR3 in amino acids: CAWSVLGSGTIYF. The CDR3 nucleotides read TGTGCCTGGAGTGTATTGGGTAGTGGCACCATATATTTT. The chain couples TRBV30 to TRBJ1-3; no clear D. The CDR3 loop spans 13 amino acids. Germline CDR1 and CDR2: GTSNPN and SVGIG (reference sequence). V lost 0 bases and J lost 9, with 12 bases in between.

This clonotype was seen only a few times. J is TRBJ2-6 and V is TRBV18; a weak D match, TRBD1 (6 bases). Trimming removed 1 base from V and 0 bases from J, with 10 bases in between. This CDR3 is built from 17 residues. Germline loops: CDR1 KGHSH, CDR2 LQKENI. The CDR3 nucleotides are TGTGCCAGCTCACCACGACAGGCCCCCTCTGGGGCCAACGTCCTGACTTTC. It translates to CASSPRQAPSGANVLTF.

Concerning this clonotype itself: This CDR3 fails to terminate in the conserved phenylalanine or tryptophan, so it likely reflects a read error. The chain carries TRBV20-1 and TRBJ1-1; D not certain. The CDR3 contains 13 residues. In germline, CDR1 is DFQATT, CDR2 SNEGSKA (reference sequence). The CDR3: CSAEHGVNTEAFL. In DNA form, the CDR3 reads TGCAGTGCCGAGCATGGGGTGAACACCGAAGCTTTCCTT.

This clonotype occurred many times. The V call is TRBV2, the J call TRBJ1-5; D might be TRBD1 (5 bases). This CDR3 is 15 amino acids long. Germline CDR1 SNHLY, CDR2 FYNNEI. Trimming removed 1 base at V and 7 bases at J, with 14 bases between. The CDR3 region is CASSEVGGTGQPQHF. CDR3 bases: TGTGCCAGCAGTGAAGTTGGAGGGACTGGGCAGCCCCAGCATTTT.

This clonotype was picked up many times. This chain joins TRBV6-1 and TRBJ1-5; 9 bases match TRBD1. Germline loops: CDR1 MNHNS, CDR2 SASEGT. V was pared by 4 bases and J by 3 bases, with 4 bases of the junction left unmatched. This CDR3 spans 15 amino acids. CDR3 sequence reads: CASSGDRASNQPQHF. The CDR3 DNA reads as TGTGCCAGCAGTGGGGACAGGGCCTCCAATCAGCCCCAGCATTTT.

This clonotype was seen ten or more times. This sequence joins TRBV27 and TRBJ2-1; TRBD2 matches at 8 bases. The CDR3 is 15 amino acids. J was trimmed by 4 bases and V by 3 bases; bases with no gene match: 5. Germline CDR1 reads MNHEY; CDR2 reads SMNVEV (reference sequence). CDR3 in amino acids: CASSFQAGVYNEQFF. The CDR3 DNA reads TGTGCCAGCAGTTTTCAAGCGGGGGTTTACAATGAGCAGTTCTTC.

This rearrangement joins TRBV5-1 to TRBJ1-2, with no clear D. V was clipped by 5 bases and J by 4 bases, with 6 bases between them. The CDR3 consists of 11 residues. Germline CDR1 is SGHRS and CDR2 is YFSETQ. The CDR3 sequence: CASSTGYGYTF. CDR3 DNA sequence: TGCGCCAGCAGTACCGGCTATGGCTACACCTTC.

In this sample, this clonotype turned up a few times. This rearrangement joins TRBV5-1 to TRBJ1-3, with D uncertain. This CDR3 is built from 14 residues. The germline V gene encodes CDR1 SGHRS and CDR2 YFSETQ. V lost 0 bases to trimming and J lost 0 bases, with 4 bases between them. CDR3 loop: CASSLADSGNTIYF. For the CDR3, the DNA is TGCGCCAGCAGCTTGGCAGACTCTGGAAACACCATATATTTT.

The rearrangement links TRBV28 to TRBJ2-7; D gene uncertain. The CDR3 length is 11 residues. Germline CDR1 MDHEN, CDR2 SYDVKM. The V gene lost 9 bases and the J gene lost 6 bases, with 12 bases spanning the gap. CDR3 DNA sequence: TGTGCCAGTCCGAGGCCGGTCGAGCAGTACTTC. This sequence encodes CASPRPVEQYF.

In this sample, this clonotype turned up many times. The rearrangement uses TRBV6-1 and TRBJ2-7; D may correspond to TRBD1 or TRBD2 (5 bases each). This CDR3 spans 15 amino acids. CDR1 MNHNS and CDR2 SASEGT come from the germline V gene. Trimming left V 5 bases short and J 7 bases short, with 21 bases between. The CDR3 reads CASSPTAGTPEEQYF. CDR3 bases: TGTGCCAGCAGTCCCACAGCCGGGACCCCTGAAGAGCAGTACTTC.

Of note for this clonotype: This may be a read error: a much more frequent sequence differs by one nucleotide. The chain carries TRBV20-1 and TRBJ2-7, with 8 bases fitting TRBD2. Trimming removed 0 bases from V and 3 bases from J; junction bases left unmatched: 10. Germline V gene data show CDR1 as DFQATT and CDR2 as SNEGSKA (reference sequence). The CDR3 has 16 residues. The CDR3 protein is CSARDISTAGDYEQYF. CDR3 nucleotides: TGCAGTGCTAGAGATATCAGCACAGCGGGGGACTACGAGCAGTACTTC.

This clonotype was detected many times. The chain uses TRBV7-2 and TRBJ1-1; possibly TRBD1 for D (6 bases). V lost 4 bases to trimming and J lost 4 bases, with 19 bases between them. Looked up from germline, CDR1 is SGHTA and CDR2 is FQGNSA. This CDR3 has 16 residues. CDR3 region: CASSSRTLGAGTEAFF. CDR3 bases: TGTGCCAGCAGCTCCCGGACTTTGGGGGCCGGCACTGAAGCTTTCTTT.

In this sample, this clonotype turned up many times. This chain connects TRBV11-2 to TRBJ1-5, with 7 bases lining up with TRBD1. Losses at the gene ends were 5 bases for V and 4 bases for J; bases not matched to a gene: 2. The CDR3 sequence is 13 residues long. The germline CDR1 and CDR2 sequences are SGHAT and FQNNGV. In DNA form, the CDR3 reads TGTGCCAGCAGCCAACAGGGGAATCAGCCCCAGCATTTT. Its translation is CASSQQGNQPQHF. The whole variable domain, remainder taken from reference TRBV11-2 and TRBJ1-5, is EAGVAQSPRYKIIEKRQSVAFWCNPISGHATLYWYQQILGQGPKLLIQFQNNGVVDDSQLPKDRFSAERLKGVDSTLKIQPAKLEDSAVYLCASSQQGNQPQHFGDGTRLSIL.

As for this clonotype: A much larger clone differs by one base, so this may be a read error. The V call is TRBV20-1, the J call TRBJ1-1; D not certain. The CDR3 is 13 amino acids. Germline CDR1 and CDR2: DFQATT and SNEGSKA (reference sequence). The CDR3 protein is CSATPRVWAEALF. Written as DNA, the CDR3 is TGCAGTGCCACCCCCCGAGTGTGGGCTGAAGCTTTATTT.

This clonotype was observed at least ten times. CDR3 amino acids: CASSYGDRYTQYF. CDR3 coding DNA: TGTGCCAGCAGTTACGGGGACAGGTATACGCAGTATTTT. The V and J genes are TRBV6-6 and TRBJ2-3; 8 nucleotides match TRBD1. Per germline, CDR1 MNHNY and CDR2 SVGAGI (reference sequence). This CDR3 comprises 13 residues. V was clipped by 2 bases and J by 7 bases; unmatched bases: 2.

The sample holds many counts of this clonotype. The V gene is TRBV3-1, the J gene TRBJ2-5; 8 bases map to TRBD1. V gave up 3 bases and J gave up 3 bases; unmatched junction bases: 6. Per the germline V gene, CDR1 is LGHDT and CDR2 is YNNKEL (reference sequence). The CDR3 totals 15 residues. The CDR3 bases are TGTGCCAGCAGCCAGACCGGGACAGGAAAAGAGACCCAGTACTTC. It specifies CASSQTGTGKETQYF.

The rearrangement joins TRBV7-2 to TRBJ1-6, with a tentative D call TRBD1 (5 bases). Germline V gives CDR1 SGHTA, CDR2 FQGNSA. This CDR3 has 16 amino acids. With 1 base removed from V and 7 bases from J, the gap between germline ends came to 14 bases. The CDR3 nucleotides read TGTGCCAGCAGCTTAGATGGAACAAGGGGAAATTCACCCCTCCACTTT. It encodes CASSLDGTRGNSPLHF.

This clonotype was seen ten or more times. V is TRBV15 and J is TRBJ2-3; 9 bases fit TRBD1. Germline V gene sequence: CDR1 LNHNV, CDR2 YYDKDF (reference sequence). The V gene end was trimmed by 5 bases and the J gene end by 3 bases; junction bases not matched to a gene: 9. The CDR3 length is 16 residues. The CDR3, as DNA: TGTGCCACCAGCTGGCGGGACAGGGACCCGACAGATACGCAGTATTTT. This codes for CATSWRDRDPTDTQYF.

In this sample, this clonotype turned up many times. The chain recombines TRBV29-1 with TRBJ2-5, with D tentatively TRBD1 (6 bases). Trimming pared 8 bases from V and 5 bases from J, leaving 15 bases between. Germline assignment: CDR1 SQVTM and CDR2 ANQGSEA. This CDR3 spans 12 amino acids. The CDR3, as DNA: TGCAGCCCGTGGACAGACGGGGAGACCCAGTACTTC. Encoded protein: CSPWTDGETQYF.

A remark on this clonotype: At one boundary the junction diverges from the germline segment, which might be a read error. J is TRBJ1-1 and V is TRBV2, with D uncertain. This CDR3 contains 11 residues. CDR1 SNHLY and CDR2 FYNNEI come from the germline V gene. Here the CDR3 DNA reads TGCGCCAGCAGGAAGAACACTGAAGATTTCTTT. Translation gives CASRKNTEDFF. Full variable domain (remainder filled in from reference TRBV2 and TRBJ1-1): EPEVTQTPSHQVTQMGQEVILRCVPISNHLYFYWYRQILGQKVEFLVSFYNNEISEKSEIFDDQFSVERPDGSNFTLKIRSTKLEDSAMYFCASRKNTEDFFGQGTRLTVV.